Presented here are 5 T cell receptor beta chains from one specimen sequenced in a study of T cell repertoires in cytomegalovirus infection (dated by TCRdb to the late 2010s). The antigens of these receptors remain unknown. Instrument on record: Illumina HiSeq 1500. In-frame beta chains were kept once TCRdb had trimmed the public reads at Q25 with fastp and called clones with MiXCR. Rows matching on CDR3 protein sequence are summarized as one entry with the most common DNA and genes. This sample has 800,000 to 950,000 distinct CDR3 sequences in its table, and 30% to 35% of those were observed once. The ten largest clones take up under 15% of the sample. What the treatment or condition label conveys for this sample: in vitro stimulation with specific CMV peptide epitopes to enrich CMV-specific T cells. The input for sequencing was cultured CD8+ T cells from PBMCs, taken from culture after CMV antigen stimulation. The receptors were sampled from a human donor in good health (CMV status not recorded). Some clones in this sample may be carry-over from other donors' samples.

There are a few counts of this clonotype. The chain combines TRBV6-2 or TRBV6-3 with TRBJ2-7, with a tentative D call TRBD1 (7 bases). This CDR3 comprises 14 residues. CDR1 and CDR2 (germline): MNHEY, SVGEGT. The ends were cut back, 10 bases at V and 4 bases at J, with 20 bases in the middle. The CDR3 region is CATGDSRLRYEQYV. The CDR3 region has the DNA TGTGCCACGGGGGACAGTCGACTTAGATACGAGCAGTACGTC.

Only a few counts were recorded for this clonotype. The chain is built from TRBV7-8 and TRBJ1-2; D gene ambiguous. This CDR3 has 12 amino acids. Germline V gene sequence: CDR1 SGHVS, CDR2 FQNEAQ. V gave up 4 bases and J gave up 4 bases, with 7 bases separating them. CDR3 loop: CASSSQRYGYTF. CDR3 sequence (DNA): TGTGCCAGCAGCTCTCAACGCTATGGCTACACCTTC.

V and J are TRBV14 and TRBJ2-3; D may match TRBD1 or TRBD2 (5 bases each). The germline CDR1 and CDR2 sequences are SGHDN and FVKESK. CDR3 length: 17 amino acids. Trimming removed 0 bases at V and 0 bases at J, with 13 bases between. The CDR3 bases are TGTGCCAGCAGCCAAGAGGCAGGGCGGGTGAGCACAGATACGCAGTATTTT. It encodes CASSQEAGRVSTDTQYF.

The chain employs TRBV7-9 and TRBJ1-1; TRBD1 is a possible D gene (6 bases). V was trimmed by 6 bases and J by 6 bases, leaving 17 bases between them. CDR1 and CDR2 (germline): SEHNR, FQNEAQ (reference sequence). The CDR3 loop spans 14 amino acids. The CDR3 sequence is CASSNTGPGAEAFF. As DNA, the CDR3 is TGTGCCAGCAGTAACACAGGGCCCGGGGCTGAAGCTTTCTTT.

The chain recombines TRBV27 with TRBJ2-3, with D possibly being TRBD2 (6 bases). There are 13 residues in the CDR3. Trimming stripped 4 bases from V and 5 bases from J, with 10 bases between. The germline gives CDR1 MNHEY, CDR2 SMNVEV (reference sequence). The CDR3 DNA is TGTGCCAGCAGTTGGGGACTCCTAGATACGCAGTATTTT. As protein: CASSWGLLDTQYF.